The 9 T cell receptor beta chains reported below all come from one sample, sequenced in a study of blood T cell repertoires in COVID-19. Only in-frame clones appear in the TCRdb table, and some are missing; sequencing was by immunoSEQ multiplex PCR. The repertoire includes 250,000 to 350,000 clones, approximately 84% of them detected once, and more than 1.1% sits in the top ten. Material: peripheral blood. The receptors here all came from a human donor with COVID-19, enrolled during active disease. The donor label of this sample is uncertain.

The table lists this clone with a few counts. J is TRBJ1-6 and V is TRBV19, with D hard to call. Germline V gene sequence: CDR1 LNHDA, CDR2 SQIVND (reference sequence). CDR3 size: 15 residues. V lost 4 bases and J 0 bases, leaving 7 bases between the germline ends. The CDR3 loop is CASSTTSSYNSPLHF. CDR3 DNA: TGTGCCAGTAGTACCACCAGCTCCTATAATTCACCCCTCCACTTT.

The rearrangement links TRBV5-4 to TRBJ2-3; tentatively, D is TRBD1 (5 bases). This CDR3 contains 14 residues. The V end lost 0 bases, the J end lost 5 bases, and 10 bases lay between the germline ends. Germline-derived CDR1 and CDR2 are SGHNT and YYREEE (reference sequence). The CDR3 sequence is CASSLEAGRDTQYF. The CDR3 DNA reads TGTGCCAGCAGCTTGGAGGCAGGGCGAGATACGCAGTATTTT. Using reference TRBV5-4 and TRBJ2-3 for the parts outside the CDR3, the full variable domain is ETGVTQSPTHLIKTRGQQVTLRCSSQSGHNTVSWYQQALGQGPQFIFQYYREEENGRGNFPPRFSGLQFPNYSSELNVNALELDDSALYLCASSLEAGRDTQYFGPGTRLTVL.

The gene calls are TRBV7-2 and TRBJ1-6; 7 nucleotides agree with TRBD1. This CDR3 comprises 15 residues. The V and J ends lost 5 bases and 4 bases, in that order; junction bases with no gene match: 5. Looked up from germline, CDR1 is SGHTA and CDR2 is FQGNSA. The CDR3 sequence is CASSLRTGYNSPLHF. The CDR3 nucleotides read TGTGCCAGCAGCCTGCGGACAGGTTATAATTCACCCCTCCACTTT.

This clone occurred once. This chain connects TRBV15 to TRBJ2-1; TRBD2 agrees at 9 bases. CDR3 length: 16 residues. The V gene's germline CDR1 is LNHNV and CDR2 YYDKDF (reference sequence). The ends lost 5 bases at V and 8 bases at J; junction bases unmatched: 13. This chain's CDR3 is CATSRFSPSGIDEQFF. CDR3 DNA sequence: TGTGCCACCAGCCGCTTCTCTCCTAGCGGGATTGATGAGCAGTTCTTC.

In its sample, this clone was seen many times. The CDR3 region is CAISGTGGQGNSPLHF. The CDR3, as DNA: TGTGCCATCAGTGGAACGGGGGGACAGGGTAATTCACCCCTCCACTTT. V and J are TRBV10-3 and TRBJ1-6, with 9 bases matching TRBD1. Germline values: CDR1 ENHRY, CDR2 SYGVKD. The CDR3 has 16 residues. The J segment lost 6 bases and the V segment lost 4 bases, leaving 7 bases of the junction unmatched.

V gene TRBV28 combines with J gene TRBJ2-7; 10 nucleotides match TRBD2. V trimming: 1 base; J trimming: 6 bases; junction bases outside the gene matches: 6. Germline CDR1 is MDHEN and CDR2 is SYDVKM. The CDR3 sequence is 15 residues long. The CDR3 nucleotides read TGTGCCAGCAGTTTATCCTCTAGCGGGGGAGGCGAGCAGTACTTC. Its translation is CASSLSSSGGGEQYF.

In the case of this clone: A junction boundary mismatches the germline segment, possibly from a read error. The chain is built from TRBV7-7 and TRBJ2-1; 9 positions agree with TRBD1. The germline V gene encodes CDR1 SSHAT and CDR2 FNYEAQ (reference sequence). CDR3 length: 13 amino acids. The CDR3 bases are TGTGCTAGCAGCTCGGACAGGGGAAATGAGCAGTTCTTC. This translates into CASSSDRGNEQFF.

The chain combines TRBV28 with TRBJ1-5, with unresolved D. CDR1 is MDHEN and CDR2 is SYDVKM in the germline V gene. The CDR3 has 14 amino acids. Trimming cost V 10 bases and J 1 base, with 14 bases left between them. Here the CDR3 reads CATAKQLSNQPQHF. The CDR3 nucleotides are TGTGCCACCGCCAAACAGCTCAGCAATCAGCCCCAGCATTTT.

This chain uses TRBV24-1 with TRBJ1-2; no firm D call. CDR1 KGHDR and CDR2 SFDVKD come from the germline V gene. V was cut by 0 bases and J by 3 bases, with 7 bases left in between. The CDR3 extends over 14 amino acids. The CDR3 DNA follows: TGTGCCACCAGTGATTTGGGCAGTCACTATGGCTACACCTTC. Its protein product is CATSDLGSHYGYTF.